This T cell receptor beta chain was found in a study of cytomegalovirus exposure and HLA in healthy donors. For the study at large: An earlier analysis identified 100 million to 130 million unique TCR beta sequences in 150 million to 200 million T cells. Findings of the study overall: Apparent HLA restriction characterized most CMV-associated TCR beta chains in a later analysis. The study labeled more than 150 TCR beta chains cytomegalovirus-associated. The classifier, whose performance was assessed in both the original and validation cohorts, reportedly diagnosed cytomegalovirus status with high specificity and sensitivity.

Comments on this clone: The antigen is not known.

Amplification used 60 Vbeta primers and 13 Jbeta primers. Sequenced by immunoSEQ multiplex PCR; TCRdb stores in-frame clones only, minus some. The sample lists around 140,000 clones, 77% occurring once. The sequence derives from a male donor in good health and CMV-seropositive. The sequenced material came from PBMCs.

The CDR3 DNA is TGTGCCAGCAAACCTCGACAGGCTCGCACTGAAGCTTTCTTT. Residues: CASKPRQARTEAFF. This chain links TRBV27 with TRBJ1-1; possible D gene TRBD1, 6 bases. In germline, CDR1 is MNHEY, CDR2 SMNVEV (reference sequence). The CDR3 length is 14 residues. The ends were cut back, 7 bases at V and 4 bases at J, with 16 bases in the middle.